What follows describes a single T cell receptor beta chain. Other DNA sequences from this sample encode an identical CDR3 as well. These data belong to a study of shared clonotypes between healthy human individuals. Study at large: Donors consisted of a couple of women and three men between 18 and 49.

Germline V CDR1 and CDR2: SEHNR, FQNEAQ (reference sequence). The V end was cut by 6 bases, the J end by 2 bases, with 6 bases between. This CDR3 region has 12 residues. There were only Caucasian adults among the donors, and all lived in Nashville, Tennessee. Genomic DNA from each subset was divided evenly over several immunoSEQ plates. Methods used by the authors: Filtering differed for immunoSEQ, which gave only junction sequences without quality scores. The assay was immunoSEQ multiplex PCR, and TCRdb's table has in-frame clones only and misses some. V and J calls and clone size follow that table, whereas D and trimming were derived from the DNA. Of 400,000 to 600,000 clones in the sample, 75% to 80% were seen once.

Specimen: PBMCs. The chain joins TRBV7-9 to TRBJ2-3; D remains unclear. The source is a woman aged 40-49 years in good health. Some clones in this sample may be carry-over from other donors' samples. The CDR3 bases are TGTGCCAGCAGTCTAGACACAGATACGCAGTATTTT. It specifies CASSLDTDTQYF.